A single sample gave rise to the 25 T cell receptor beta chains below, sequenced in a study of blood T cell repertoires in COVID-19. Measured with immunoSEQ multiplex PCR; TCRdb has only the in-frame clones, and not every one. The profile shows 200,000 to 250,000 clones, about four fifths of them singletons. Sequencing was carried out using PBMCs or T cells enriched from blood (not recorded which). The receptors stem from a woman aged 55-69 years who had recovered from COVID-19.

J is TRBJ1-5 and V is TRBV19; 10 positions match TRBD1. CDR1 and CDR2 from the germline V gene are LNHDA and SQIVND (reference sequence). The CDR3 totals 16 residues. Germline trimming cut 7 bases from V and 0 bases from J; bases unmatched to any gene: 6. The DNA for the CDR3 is TGTGCCAGTACTTATGGGACAGGGGCTAGCAATCAGCCCCAGCATTTT. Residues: CASTYGTGASNQPQHF.

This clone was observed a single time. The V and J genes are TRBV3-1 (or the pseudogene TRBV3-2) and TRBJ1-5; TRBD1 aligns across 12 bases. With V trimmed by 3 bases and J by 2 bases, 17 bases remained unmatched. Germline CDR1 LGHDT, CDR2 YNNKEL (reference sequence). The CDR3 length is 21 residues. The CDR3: CASSHSSRDGDRGRRNQPQHF. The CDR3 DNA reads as TGTGCCAGCAGCCATTCATCCCGGGACGGGGACAGGGGGCGCCGCAATCAGCCCCAGCATTTT.

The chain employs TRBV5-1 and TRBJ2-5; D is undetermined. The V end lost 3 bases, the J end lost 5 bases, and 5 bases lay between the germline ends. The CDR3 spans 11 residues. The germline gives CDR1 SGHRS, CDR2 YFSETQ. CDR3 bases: TGCGCCAGCAGCTCCGCGGAGACCCAGTACTTC. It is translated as CASSSAETQYF.

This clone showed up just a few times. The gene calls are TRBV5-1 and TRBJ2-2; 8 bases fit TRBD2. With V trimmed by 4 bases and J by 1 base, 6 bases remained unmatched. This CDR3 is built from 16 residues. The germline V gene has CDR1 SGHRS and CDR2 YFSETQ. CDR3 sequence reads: CASSPDSGVNTGELFF. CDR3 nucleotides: TGCGCCAGCAGCCCCGATAGCGGGGTGAACACCGGGGAGCTGTTTTTT.

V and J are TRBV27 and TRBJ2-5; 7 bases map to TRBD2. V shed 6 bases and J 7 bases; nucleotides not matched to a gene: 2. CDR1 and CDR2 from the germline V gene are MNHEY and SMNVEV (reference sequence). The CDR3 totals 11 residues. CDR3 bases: TGTGCCAGCAGAGGACTAGGGACCCAGTACTTC. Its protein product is CASRGLGTQYF.

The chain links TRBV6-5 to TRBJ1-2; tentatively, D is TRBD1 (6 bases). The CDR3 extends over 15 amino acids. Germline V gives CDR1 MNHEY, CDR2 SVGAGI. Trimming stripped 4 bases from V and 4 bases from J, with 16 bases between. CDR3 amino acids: CASSSSRQVFYGYTF. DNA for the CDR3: TGTGCCAGCAGTTCCTCGAGACAGGTGTTCTATGGCTACACCTTC.

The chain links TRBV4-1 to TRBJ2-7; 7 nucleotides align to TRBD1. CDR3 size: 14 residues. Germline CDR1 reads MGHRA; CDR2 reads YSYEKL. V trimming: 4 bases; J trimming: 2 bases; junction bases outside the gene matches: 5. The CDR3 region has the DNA TGCGCCAGCAGCCGAACCGACAGGGCCTACGAGCAGTACTTC. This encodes CASSRTDRAYEQYF.

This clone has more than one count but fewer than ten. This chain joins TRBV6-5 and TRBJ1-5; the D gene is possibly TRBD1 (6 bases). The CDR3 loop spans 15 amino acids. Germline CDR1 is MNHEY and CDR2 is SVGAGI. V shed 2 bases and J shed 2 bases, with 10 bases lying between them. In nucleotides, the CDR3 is TGTGCCAGCAGTTACGACTCAGGGGGCAATCAGCCCCAGCATTTT. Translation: CASSYDSGGNQPQHF.

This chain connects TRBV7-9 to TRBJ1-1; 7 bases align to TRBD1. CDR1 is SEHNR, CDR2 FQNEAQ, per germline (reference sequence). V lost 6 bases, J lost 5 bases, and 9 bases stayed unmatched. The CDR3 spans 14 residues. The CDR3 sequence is CASSPTGAGTEAFF. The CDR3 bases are TGTGCCAGCAGTCCAACAGGGGCGGGGACTGAAGCTTTCTTT.

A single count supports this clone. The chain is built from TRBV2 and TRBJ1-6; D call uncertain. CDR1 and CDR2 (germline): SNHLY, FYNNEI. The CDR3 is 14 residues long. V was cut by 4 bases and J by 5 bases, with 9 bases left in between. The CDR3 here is CASSAGSNNSPLHF. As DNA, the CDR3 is TGTGCCAGCAGTGCCGGGTCCAATAATTCACCCCTCCACTTT.

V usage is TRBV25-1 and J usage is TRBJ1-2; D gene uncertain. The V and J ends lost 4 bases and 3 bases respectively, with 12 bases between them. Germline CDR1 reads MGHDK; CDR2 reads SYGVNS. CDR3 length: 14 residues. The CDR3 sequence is CASSVFSVDYGYTF. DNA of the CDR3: TGTGCCAGCAGTGTCTTTTCGGTAGACTATGGCTACACCTTC.

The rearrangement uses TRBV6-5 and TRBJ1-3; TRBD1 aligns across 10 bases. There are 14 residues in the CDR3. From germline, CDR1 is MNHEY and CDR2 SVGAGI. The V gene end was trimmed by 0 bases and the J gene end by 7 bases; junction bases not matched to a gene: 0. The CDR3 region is CASSYSDRGNTIYF. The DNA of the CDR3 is TGTGCCAGCAGTTACTCGGACAGGGGGAACACCATATATTTT.

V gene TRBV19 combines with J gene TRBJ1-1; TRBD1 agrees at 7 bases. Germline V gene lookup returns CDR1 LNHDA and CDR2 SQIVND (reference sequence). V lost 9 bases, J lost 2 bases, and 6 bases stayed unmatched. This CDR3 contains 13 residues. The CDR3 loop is CASGTDSNTEAFF. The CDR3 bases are TGTGCCAGCGGGACAGACTCTAACACTGAAGCTTTCTTT. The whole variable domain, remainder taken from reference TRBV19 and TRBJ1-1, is DGGITQSPKYLFRKEGQNVTLSCEQNLNHDAMYWYRQDPGQGLRLIYYSQIVNDFQKGDIAEGYSVSREKKESFPLTVTSAQKNPTAFYLCASGTDSNTEAFFGQGTRLTVV.

The CDR3: CASSPRSGEDYGYTF. In DNA form, the CDR3 reads TGTGCCAGCAGCCCAAGATCCGGGGAGGACTATGGCTACACCTTC. The rearrangement links TRBV4-2 to TRBJ1-2; no reliable D call. The V gene's germline CDR1 is LGHNA and CDR2 YNFKEQ. The CDR3 spans 15 residues. V lost 4 bases, J lost 3 bases, and 15 bases lay in between.

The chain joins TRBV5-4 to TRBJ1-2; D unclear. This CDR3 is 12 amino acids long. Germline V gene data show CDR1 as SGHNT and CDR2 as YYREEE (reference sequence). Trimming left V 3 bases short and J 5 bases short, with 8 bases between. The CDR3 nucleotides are TGTGCCAGCAGCTCCCGCGGGTATGGCTACACCTTC. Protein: CASSSRGYGYTF.

The CDR3 sequence: CASGRADTQYF. CDR3 in DNA: TGTGCCAGTGGTCGGGCAGATACGCAGTATTTT. The chain employs TRBV19 and TRBJ2-3, with D uncertain. Germline values: CDR1 LNHDA, CDR2 SQIVND (reference sequence). The germline V and J ends were trimmed by 8 bases and 4 bases, with 7 bases remaining between them. The CDR3 totals 11 residues.

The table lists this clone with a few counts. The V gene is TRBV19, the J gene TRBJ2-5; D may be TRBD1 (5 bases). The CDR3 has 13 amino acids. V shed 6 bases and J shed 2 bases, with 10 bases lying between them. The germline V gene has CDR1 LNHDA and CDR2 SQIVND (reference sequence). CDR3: CASSLDRQETQYF. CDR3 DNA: TGTGCCAGTAGCCTCGACAGACAAGAGACCCAGTACTTC.

The CDR3 spells CSARGQEVEAFF. DNA of the CDR3: TGCAGTGCTCGTGGACAGGAGGTGGAAGCTTTCTTT. The chain uses TRBV20-1 and TRBJ1-1; 7 nucleotides align to TRBD1. Germline V gene sequence: CDR1 DFQATT, CDR2 SNEGSKA (reference sequence). Trimming removed 5 bases from V and 8 bases from J; junction bases left unmatched: 8. The CDR3 is 12 amino acids.

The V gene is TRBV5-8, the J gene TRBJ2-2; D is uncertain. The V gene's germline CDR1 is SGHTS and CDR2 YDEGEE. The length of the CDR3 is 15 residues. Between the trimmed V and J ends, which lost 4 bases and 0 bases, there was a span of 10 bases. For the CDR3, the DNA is TGTGCCAGCAGCCCGCTGAGTCCGAACACCGGGGAGCTGTTTTTT. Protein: CASSPLSPNTGELFF.

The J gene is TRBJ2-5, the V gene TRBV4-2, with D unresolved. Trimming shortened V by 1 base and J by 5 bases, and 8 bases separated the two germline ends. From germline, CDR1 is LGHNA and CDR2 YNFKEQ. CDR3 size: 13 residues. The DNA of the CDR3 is TGTGCCAGCAGCCAAGCCGTCCGGGAGACCCAGTACTTC. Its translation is CASSQAVRETQYF.

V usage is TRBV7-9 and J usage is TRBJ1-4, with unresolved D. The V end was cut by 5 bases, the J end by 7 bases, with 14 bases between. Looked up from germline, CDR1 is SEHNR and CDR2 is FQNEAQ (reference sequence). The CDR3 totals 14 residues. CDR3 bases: TGTGCCAGCAGCCCAGACCGGGATAGTGAAAAACTGTTTTTT. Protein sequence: CASSPDRDSEKLFF.

This CDR3 reads CSASLGLAGGPVPYEQYF. The CDR3 bases are TGCAGTGCTAGTCTGGGACTAGCGGGAGGCCCGGTCCCCTACGAGCAGTACTTC. The V call is TRBV20-1, the J call TRBJ2-7, with 15 bases identical to TRBD2. There are 18 residues in the CDR3. Germline CDR1 and CDR2: DFQATT and SNEGSKA (reference sequence). Losses at the gene ends were 3 bases for V and 2 bases for J; bases not matched to a gene: 11.

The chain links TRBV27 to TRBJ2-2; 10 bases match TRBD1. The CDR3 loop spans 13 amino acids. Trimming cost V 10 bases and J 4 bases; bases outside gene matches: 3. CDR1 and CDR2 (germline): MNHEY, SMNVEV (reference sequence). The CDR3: CATRTGGTGELFF. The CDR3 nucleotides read TGTGCCACCCGGACAGGGGGCACCGGGGAGCTGTTTTTT.

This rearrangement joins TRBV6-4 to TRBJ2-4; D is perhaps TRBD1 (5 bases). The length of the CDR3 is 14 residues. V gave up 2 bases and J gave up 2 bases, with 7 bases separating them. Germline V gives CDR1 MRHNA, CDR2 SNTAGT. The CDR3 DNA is TGTGCCAGCAGTGACGACAGCTCCAAAAACATTCAGTACTTC. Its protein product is CASSDDSSKNIQYF.

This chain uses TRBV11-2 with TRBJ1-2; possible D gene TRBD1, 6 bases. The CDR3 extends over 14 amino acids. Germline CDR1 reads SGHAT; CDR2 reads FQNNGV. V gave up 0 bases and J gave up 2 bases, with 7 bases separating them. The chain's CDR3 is CASSLDTGNYGYTF. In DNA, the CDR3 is TGTGCCAGCAGCTTAGATACAGGGAACTATGGCTACACCTTC.